This note documents a single TCR beta chain sequence. Its antigen is not identified. This sample was taken from a study of cytomegalovirus exposure and HLA in healthy donors. The study, taken as a whole, reports: Researchers reportedly found TCR beta sequences accurately predicted most subjects' HLA-A and HLA-B alleles. Within an earlier analysis, most TCR beta V segments proved productive either about 90% or about 30% of the time.

V was clipped by 1 base and J by 3 bases; unmatched bases: 4. Germline values: CDR1 LNHDA, CDR2 SQIVND (reference sequence). CDR3 length equals 16 residues. 13 Jbeta primers and 60 Vbeta primers were used for the PCR. Clones were read by immunoSEQ multiplex PCR, and TCRdb kept only the in-frame ones, dropping some. This table lists 150,000 to 200,000 clones. The chain carries TRBV19 and TRBJ1-5; TRBD1 aligns across 9 bases. The sequencing sample was made of PBMCs. The clonotype comes from a woman aged 55-69 years in good health and CMV-seronegative. The CDR3 here is CASSIVGDRANQPQHF. CDR3 DNA sequence: TGTGCCAGTAGTATAGTGGGGGACAGGGCCAATCAGCCCCAGCATTTT.